The 7 T cell receptor beta chains in this list originate from one sample, sequenced in a study of cytomegalovirus exposure and HLA in healthy donors (dated by TCRdb to the late 2010s). Receptor libraries were prepared by the immunoSEQ multiplex PCR assay. For the multiplex PCR, a mixture combining 60 forward primers for TCR Vbeta segments and 13 reverse primers for TCR Jbeta segments was used. The table comes from immuneACCESS by way of TCRdb, which keeps in-frame sequences with V and J called. Part of the clones is missing from these tables; in studies checked, under half for an unresolved V gene and the rest for unknown reasons. Recorded for this sample are around 80,000 clones; approximately 66% of them occurred a single time. Roughly 4.4% of the sample goes to the ten largest clones. The sample comprised PBMCs. The receptors come from a male donor in good health and CMV-seropositive.

The chain combines TRBV4-2 with TRBJ1-2; D may be TRBD1 (6 bases). CDR1 and CDR2 from the germline V gene are LGHNA and YNFKEQ. The CDR3 totals 15 residues. V was pared by 0 bases and J by 4 bases, with 12 bases between. This chain's CDR3 is CASSQDRGQLYGYTF. In nucleotides, the CDR3 is TGTGCCAGCAGCCAAGATAGAGGACAGCTCTATGGCTACACCTTC.

The sample holds one count of this clone. The chain uses TRBV6-4 and TRBJ2-5, with 10 bases matching TRBD2. With 4 bases clipped from V and 4 bases from J, the junction kept 9 bases outside the gene matches. This CDR3 comprises 16 residues. Germline assignment: CDR1 MRHNA and CDR2 SNTAGT. This CDR3 reads CASSGSSGGGGETQYF. DNA of the CDR3: TGTGCCAGCAGTGGTTCGAGCGGGGGGGGCGGAGAGACCCAGTACTTC.

The table lists this clone with many counts. V gene TRBV10-2 combines with J gene TRBJ2-1, with D possibly matching TRBD1 (6 bases). From germline, CDR1 is WSHSY and CDR2 SAAADI. With 6 bases removed from V and 4 bases from J, the gap between germline ends came to 13 bases. This CDR3 spans 14 amino acids. The CDR3 nucleotides are TGCGCCAGCAGCGAAAAGGGGGATTACAATGAGCAGTTCTTC. This translates into CASSEKGDYNEQFF.

The chain combines TRBV27 with TRBJ2-1, with TRBD1 identical over 9 bases. CDR3 length: 14 amino acids. The V and J ends lost 6 bases and 6 bases, in that order; junction bases with no gene match: 6. Germline CDR1 and CDR2: MNHEY and SMNVEV (reference sequence). The DNA of the CDR3 is TGTGCCAGCAGAGACAGGGGGGTCGGCAATGAGCAGTTCTTC. Translated, it gives CASRDRGVGNEQFF.

V is TRBV5-1 and J is TRBJ2-1; a weak D match, TRBD1 (5 bases). From germline, CDR1 is SGHRS and CDR2 YFSETQ. This CDR3 has 13 residues. Trimming took 0 bases from V and 6 from J, leaving 7 bases between them. The CDR3 region has the DNA TGCGCCAGCAGCTTGGAGGGGCCCAATGAGCAGTTCTTC. Translation: CASSLEGPNEQFF.

The chain is built from TRBV7-2 and TRBJ2-7; the D gene is possibly TRBD2 (6 bases). The CDR3 contains 13 residues. The ends were cut back, 5 bases at V and 6 bases at J, with 14 bases in the middle. The V gene's germline CDR1 is SGHTA and CDR2 FQGNSA. The CDR3 here is CASSPGSRREQYF. The CDR3 coding sequence is TGTGCCAGCAGCCCCGGGAGTCGACGCGAGCAGTACTTC. The full variable domain, with the rest looked up from reference TRBV7-2 and TRBJ2-7, is GAGVSQSPSNKVTEKGKDVELRCDPISGHTALYWYRQSLGQGLEFLIYFQGNSAPDKSGLPSDRFSAERTGGSVSTLTIQRTQQEDSAVYLCASSPGSRREQYFGPGTRLTVT.

DNA of the CDR3: TGCAGCGCGTACCGGGACTACAATGAGCAGTTCTTC. It is translated as CSAYRDYNEQFF. The chain combines TRBV29-1 with TRBJ2-1, with a tentative D call TRBD2 (5 bases). The V and J ends lost 7 bases and 3 bases respectively, with 10 bases between them. This CDR3 comprises 12 residues. Germline CDR1 SQVTM, CDR2 ANQGSEA.